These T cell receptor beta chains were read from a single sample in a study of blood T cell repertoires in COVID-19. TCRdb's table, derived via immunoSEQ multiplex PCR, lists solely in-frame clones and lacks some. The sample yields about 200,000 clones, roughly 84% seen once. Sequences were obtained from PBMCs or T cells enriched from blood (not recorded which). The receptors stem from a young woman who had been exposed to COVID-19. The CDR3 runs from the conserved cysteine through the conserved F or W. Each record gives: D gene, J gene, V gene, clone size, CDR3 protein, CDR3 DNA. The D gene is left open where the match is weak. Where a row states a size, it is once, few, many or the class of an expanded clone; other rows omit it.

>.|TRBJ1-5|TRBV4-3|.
CASSQDVRTASYLSNQPQHF
TGCGCCAGCAGCCAAGATGTCCGGACAGCTAGTTACCTGAGCAATCAGCCCCAGCATTTT
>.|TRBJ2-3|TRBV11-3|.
CASSRDGGRTDTQYF
TGTGCCAGCAGCCGCGACGGGGGGCGAACAGATACGCAGTATTTT
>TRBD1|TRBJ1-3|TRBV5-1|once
CASSDRAGNTIYF
TGCGCCAGCAGCGACAGGGCTGGAAACACCATATATTTT
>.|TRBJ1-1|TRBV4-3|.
CASSPSVQYTEAFF
TGCGCCAGCAGCCCTAGCGTTCAGTACACTGAAGCTTTCTTT
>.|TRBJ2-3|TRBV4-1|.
CASSQEWPLEKFSVDTQYF
TGCGCCAGCAGCCAAGAATGGCCGCTAGAAAAATTCTCAGTGGATACGCAGTATTTT
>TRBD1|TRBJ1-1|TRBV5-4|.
CASRGTGADTEAFF
TGTGCCAGCAGAGGGACAGGGGCTGACACTGAAGCTTTCTTT
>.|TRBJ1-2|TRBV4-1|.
CASSPGAGFNYGYTF
TGCGCCAGCAGCCCAGGGGCAGGCTTTAACTATGGCTACACCTTC
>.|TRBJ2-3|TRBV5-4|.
CASSLAKTASTDTQYF
TGTGCCAGCAGCTTGGCGAAGACAGCTAGCACAGATACGCAGTATTTT
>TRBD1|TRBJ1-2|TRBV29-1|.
CSVAGTESHGYTF
TGCAGCGTAGCCGGGACAGAATCCCATGGCTACACCTTC
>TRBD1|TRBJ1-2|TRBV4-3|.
CASSQDVMVATGDSYGYTF
TGCGCCAGCAGCCAAGATGTAATGGTGGCGACAGGGGATAGCTATGGCTACACCTTC
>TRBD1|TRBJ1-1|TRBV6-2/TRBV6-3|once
CASSAQGDLITEAFF
TGTGCCAGCAGTGCTCAGGGGGATTTGATCACTGAAGCTTTCTTT
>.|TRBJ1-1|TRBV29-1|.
CSVVITEAFF
TGCAGCGTTGTAATAACTGAAGCTTTCTTT
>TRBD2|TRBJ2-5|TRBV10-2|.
CASSPMTSGPQETQYF
TGCGCCAGCAGTCCTATGACTAGCGGGCCCCAAGAGACCCAGTACTTC
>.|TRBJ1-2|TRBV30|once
CAWSVGTGVGYTF
TGTGCCTGGAGTGTAGGCACCGGGGTTGGCTACACCTTC
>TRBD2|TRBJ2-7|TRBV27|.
CASSLTVTSGGRSGEQYF
TGTGCCAGCAGTTTAACAGTAACTAGCGGGGGACGGTCGGGCGAGCAGTACTTC
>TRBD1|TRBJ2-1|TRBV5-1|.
CASSSTGTAYNEQFF
TGCGCCAGCAGCTCAACCGGGACAGCCTACAATGAGCAGTTCTTC
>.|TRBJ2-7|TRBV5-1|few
CASSLDSGSYEQYF
TGCGCCAGCAGCTTGGATAGCGGCTCCTACGAGCAGTACTTC
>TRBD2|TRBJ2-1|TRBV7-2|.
CASSLAGGWNEQFF
TGTGCCAGCAGCTTAGCGGGGGGGTGGAATGAGCAGTTCTTC
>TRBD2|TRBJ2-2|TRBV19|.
CASRITSGRFTGELFF
TGTGCCAGTAGAATCACTAGCGGGCGATTCACCGGGGAGCTGTTTTTT
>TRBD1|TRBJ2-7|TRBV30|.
CAWTPLGTGVYEQYF
TGTGCCTGGACTCCTCTAGGGACAGGGGTATACGAGCAGTACTTC
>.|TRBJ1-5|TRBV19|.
CASSIGAQPQHF
TGTGCCAGTAGTATTGGGGCGCAGCCCCAGCATTTT
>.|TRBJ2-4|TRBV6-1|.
CASSDPGTLAKNIQYF
TGTGCCAGCAGTGACCCCGGGACATTAGCCAAAAACATTCAGTACTTC
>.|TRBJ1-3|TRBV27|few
CASSQNPTGRDTIYF
TGTGCCAGCAGTCAAAATCCGACAGGCCGGGACACCATATATTTT
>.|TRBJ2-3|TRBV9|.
CASSTHTDTQYF
TGTGCCAGCAGCACACACACAGATACGCAGTATTTT
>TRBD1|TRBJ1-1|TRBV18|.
CASSLYPDRSLLGDTEAFF
TGTGCCAGCTCACTGTATCCGGACAGGTCCCTCCTGGGGGACACTGAAGCTTTCTTT
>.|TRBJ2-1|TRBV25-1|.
CATLVSDQQFF
TGTGCCACCTTGGTAAGCGATCAGCAGTTCTTC
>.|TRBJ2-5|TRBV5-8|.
CASISPLARETQYF
TGTGCCAGCATTTCCCCGCTGGCACGAGAGACCCAGTACTTC